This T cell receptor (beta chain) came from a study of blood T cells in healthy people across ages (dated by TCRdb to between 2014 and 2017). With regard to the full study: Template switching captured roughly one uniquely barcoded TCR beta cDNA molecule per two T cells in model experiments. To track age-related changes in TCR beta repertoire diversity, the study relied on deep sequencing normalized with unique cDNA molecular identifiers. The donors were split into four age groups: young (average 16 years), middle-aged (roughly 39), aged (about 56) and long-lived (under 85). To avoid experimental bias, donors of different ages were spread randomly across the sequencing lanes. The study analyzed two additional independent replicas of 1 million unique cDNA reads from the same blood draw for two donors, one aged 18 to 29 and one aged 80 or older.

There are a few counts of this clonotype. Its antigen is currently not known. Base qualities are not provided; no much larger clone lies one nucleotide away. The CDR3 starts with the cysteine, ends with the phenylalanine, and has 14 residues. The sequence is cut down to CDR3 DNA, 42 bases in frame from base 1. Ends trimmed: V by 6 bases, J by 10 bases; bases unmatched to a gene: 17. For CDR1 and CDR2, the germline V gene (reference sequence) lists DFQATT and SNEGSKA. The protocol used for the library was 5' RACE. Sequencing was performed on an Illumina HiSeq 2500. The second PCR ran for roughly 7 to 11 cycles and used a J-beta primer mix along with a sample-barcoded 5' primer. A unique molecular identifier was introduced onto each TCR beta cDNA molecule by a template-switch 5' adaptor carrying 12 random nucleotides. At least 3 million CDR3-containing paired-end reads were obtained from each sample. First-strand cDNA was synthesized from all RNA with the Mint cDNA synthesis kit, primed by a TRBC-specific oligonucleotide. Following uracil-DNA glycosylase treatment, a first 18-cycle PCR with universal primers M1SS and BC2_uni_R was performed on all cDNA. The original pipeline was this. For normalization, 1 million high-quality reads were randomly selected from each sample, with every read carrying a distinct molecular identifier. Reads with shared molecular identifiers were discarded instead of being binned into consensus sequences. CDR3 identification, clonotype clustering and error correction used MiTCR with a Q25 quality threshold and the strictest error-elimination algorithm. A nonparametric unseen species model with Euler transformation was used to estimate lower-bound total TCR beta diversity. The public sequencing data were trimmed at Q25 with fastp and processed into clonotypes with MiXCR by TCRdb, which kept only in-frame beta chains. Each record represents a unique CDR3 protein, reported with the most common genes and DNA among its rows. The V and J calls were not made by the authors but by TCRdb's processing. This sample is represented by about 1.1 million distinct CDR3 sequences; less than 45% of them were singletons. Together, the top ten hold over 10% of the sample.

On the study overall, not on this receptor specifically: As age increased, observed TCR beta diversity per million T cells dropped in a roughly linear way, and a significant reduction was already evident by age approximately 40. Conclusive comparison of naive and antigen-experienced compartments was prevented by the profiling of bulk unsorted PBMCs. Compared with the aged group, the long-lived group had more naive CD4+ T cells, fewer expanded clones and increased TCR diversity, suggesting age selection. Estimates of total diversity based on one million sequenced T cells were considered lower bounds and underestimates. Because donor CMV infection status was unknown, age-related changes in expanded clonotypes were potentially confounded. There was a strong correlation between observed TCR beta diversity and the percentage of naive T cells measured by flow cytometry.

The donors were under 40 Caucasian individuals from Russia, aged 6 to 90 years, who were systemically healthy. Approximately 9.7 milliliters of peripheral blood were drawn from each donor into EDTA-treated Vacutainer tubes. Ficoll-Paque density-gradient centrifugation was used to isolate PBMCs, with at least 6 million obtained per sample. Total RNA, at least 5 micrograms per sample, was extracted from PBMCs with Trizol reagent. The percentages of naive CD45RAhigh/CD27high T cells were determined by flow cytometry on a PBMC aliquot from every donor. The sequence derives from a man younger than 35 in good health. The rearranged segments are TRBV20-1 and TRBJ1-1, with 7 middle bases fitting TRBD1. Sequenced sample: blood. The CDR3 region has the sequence CSAARPLLNRGAFF. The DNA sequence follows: TGCAGTGCGGCTCGACCCCTTCTCAACAGGGGAGCTTTCTTT.